This TCR beta chain was recorded in a study of Graves' ophthalmopathy and Graves' hyperthyroidism. This CDR3 spans 16 amino acids. V lost 2 bases, J lost 1 base, and 7 bases stayed unmatched. From germline, CDR1 is MNHEY and CDR2 SVGEGT. For repertoire sequencing, the TCR beta CDR3 regions were amplified from RNA transcripts. The library came from an HTBI-primed first-round RT-PCR and a second-round multiplex PCR. TCRdb redid the calling of the multiplex PCR reads with MiXCR, one entry per CDR3 protein. The sample has approximately 1.2 million distinct CDR3 sequences; 35% to 40% are singletons. This clonotype came up a few times.

Sequenced: peripheral blood or thyroid tissue (not recorded which). The rearrangement links TRBV6-2 or TRBV6-3 to TRBJ1-1, with 7 bases identical to TRBD1. This sequence was found in an adult man with Graves' hyperthyroidism. This CDR3 reads CASSYPPTGANTEAFF. The CDR3 DNA reads as TGTGCCAGCAGTTACCCCCCCACAGGGGCGAACACTGAAGCTTTCTTT.